This T cell receptor beta chain was observed in a study of blood T cell repertoires in COVID-19. CDR1 and CDR2 from the germline V gene are SGHRS and YFSETQ. The CDR3 has 14 residues. The V gene end was trimmed by 4 bases and the J gene end by 6 bases; junction bases not matched to a gene: 4. Libraries were prepared by immunoSEQ multiplex PCR; TCRdb keeps only in-frame clonotypes and omits some of them. Of about 300,000 clones listed, around 86% were seen once; the top ten hold less than 11%. In terms of age and location, participants ranged from roughly 18 to 90 years and lived in about 25 US areas.

The material sequenced was PBMCs or T cells enriched from blood (not recorded which). This receptor was obtained from a woman aged 18-30 years who had recovered from COVID-19. The chain joins TRBV5-1 to TRBJ2-3; TRBD1 aligns across 11 bases. The CDR3 region has the DNA TGCGCCAGCAGCGTGGACAGGGGGCTCGATACGCAGTATTTT. It is translated as CASSVDRGLDTQYF.